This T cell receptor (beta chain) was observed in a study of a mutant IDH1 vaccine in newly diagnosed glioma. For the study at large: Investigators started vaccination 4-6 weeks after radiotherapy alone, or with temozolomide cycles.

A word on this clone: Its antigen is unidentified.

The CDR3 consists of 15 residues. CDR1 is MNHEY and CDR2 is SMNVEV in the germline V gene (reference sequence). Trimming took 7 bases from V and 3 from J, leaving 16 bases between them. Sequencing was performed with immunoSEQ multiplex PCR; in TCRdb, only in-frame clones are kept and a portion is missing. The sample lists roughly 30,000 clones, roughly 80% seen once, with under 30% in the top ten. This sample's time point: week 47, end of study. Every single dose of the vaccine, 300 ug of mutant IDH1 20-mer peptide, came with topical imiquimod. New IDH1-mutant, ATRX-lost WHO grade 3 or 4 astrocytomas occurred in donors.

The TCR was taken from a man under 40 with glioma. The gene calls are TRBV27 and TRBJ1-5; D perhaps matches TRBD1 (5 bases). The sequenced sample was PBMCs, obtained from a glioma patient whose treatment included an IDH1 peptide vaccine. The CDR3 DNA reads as TGTGCCAGCAAATTCTCCGGGACGAACAATCAGCCCCAGCATTTT. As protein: CASKFSGTNNQPQHF.